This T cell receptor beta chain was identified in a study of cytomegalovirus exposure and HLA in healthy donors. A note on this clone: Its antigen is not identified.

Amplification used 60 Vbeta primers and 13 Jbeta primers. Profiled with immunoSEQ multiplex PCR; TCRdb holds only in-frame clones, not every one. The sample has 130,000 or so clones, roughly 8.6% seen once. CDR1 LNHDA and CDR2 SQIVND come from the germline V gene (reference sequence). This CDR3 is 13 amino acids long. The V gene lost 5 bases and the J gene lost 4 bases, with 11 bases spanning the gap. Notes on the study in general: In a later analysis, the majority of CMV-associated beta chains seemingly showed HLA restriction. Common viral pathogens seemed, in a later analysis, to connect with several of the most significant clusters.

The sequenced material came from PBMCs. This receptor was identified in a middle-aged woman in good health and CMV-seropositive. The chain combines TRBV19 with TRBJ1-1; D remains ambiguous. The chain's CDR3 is CASSWRKATEAFF. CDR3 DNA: TGTGCCAGTAGTTGGCGGAAGGCCACTGAAGCTTTCTTT.